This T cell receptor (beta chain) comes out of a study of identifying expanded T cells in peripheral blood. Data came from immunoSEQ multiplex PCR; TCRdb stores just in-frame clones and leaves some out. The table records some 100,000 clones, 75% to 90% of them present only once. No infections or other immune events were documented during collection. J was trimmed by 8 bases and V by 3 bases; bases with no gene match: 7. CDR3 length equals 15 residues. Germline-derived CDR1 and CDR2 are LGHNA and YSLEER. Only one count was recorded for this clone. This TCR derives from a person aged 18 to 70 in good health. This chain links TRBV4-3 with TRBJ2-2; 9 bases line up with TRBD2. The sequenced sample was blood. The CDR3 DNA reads TGCGCCAGCAGCCAGGGAATAGCGGGAGAAGGGGAGCTGTTTTTT. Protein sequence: CASSQGIAGEGELFF.